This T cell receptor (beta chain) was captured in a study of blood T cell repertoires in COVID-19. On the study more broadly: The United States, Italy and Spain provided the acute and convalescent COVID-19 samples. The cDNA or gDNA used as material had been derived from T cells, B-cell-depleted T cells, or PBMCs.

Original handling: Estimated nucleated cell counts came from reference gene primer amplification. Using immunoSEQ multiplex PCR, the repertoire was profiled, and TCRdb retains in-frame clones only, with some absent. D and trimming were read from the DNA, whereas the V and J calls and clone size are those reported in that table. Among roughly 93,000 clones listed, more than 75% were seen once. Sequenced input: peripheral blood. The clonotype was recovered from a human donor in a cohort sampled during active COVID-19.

The CDR3 region is CASSLDGRGNTEAFF. DNA of the CDR3: TGTGCCAGCAGCTTAGACGGGAGGGGAAACACTGAAGCTTTCTTT. The rearrangement links TRBV7-8 to TRBJ1-1, with D maybe TRBD1 (5 bases). This CDR3 is 15 amino acids long. The germline V gene has CDR1 SGHVS and CDR2 FQNEAQ. Trimming cost V 1 base and J 2 bases, with 11 bases left between them.